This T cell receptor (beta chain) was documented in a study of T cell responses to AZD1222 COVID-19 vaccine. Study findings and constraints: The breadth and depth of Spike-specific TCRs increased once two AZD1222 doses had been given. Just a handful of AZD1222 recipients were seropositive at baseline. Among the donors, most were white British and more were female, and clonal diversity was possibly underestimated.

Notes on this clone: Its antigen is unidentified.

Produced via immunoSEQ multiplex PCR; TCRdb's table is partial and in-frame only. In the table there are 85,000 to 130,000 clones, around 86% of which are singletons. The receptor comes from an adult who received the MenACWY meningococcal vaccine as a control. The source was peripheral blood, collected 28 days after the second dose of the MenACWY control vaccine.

The chain's CDR3 is CATLEGLGNQPQHF. The CDR3 region has the DNA TGTGCCACCTTGGAAGGGCTTGGCAATCAGCCCCAGCATTTT. The chain has TRBV10-3 and TRBJ1-5; D unclear. Deletions cut 10 bases from V and 2 bases from J, with 15 bases between. Germline loops: CDR1 ENHRY, CDR2 SYGVKD. CDR3 length: 14 residues.